The T cell receptor beta chain described here comes from a study of T cells after posttransplantation cyclophosphamide. The table came from immunoSEQ multiplex PCR; TCRdb's copy has only in-frame clones and leaves some out. The sample has tens of thousands of clones, none seen only once. This clone has a count of ten or more. What it recognizes is unknown. CDR1 is MNHNY and CDR2 is SVGAGI in the germline V gene (reference sequence). With 4 bases clipped from V and 6 bases from J, the junction kept 4 bases outside the gene matches. There are 15 residues in the CDR3. Findings and caveats of the study: Recipient CMV seropositivity and CMV reactivation strongly tracked TRB clonality.

The TCR sequence derives from a middle-aged man in good health, CMV-negative, and a related stem cell transplant donor. This chain links TRBV6-6 with TRBJ1-6; 9 bases are shared with TRBD1. Sequencing input: PBMCs. DNA of the CDR3: TGTGCCAGCAGTTTCCCGGACAGGGGTAATTCACCCCTCCACTTT. This gives the protein CASSFPDRGNSPLHF.